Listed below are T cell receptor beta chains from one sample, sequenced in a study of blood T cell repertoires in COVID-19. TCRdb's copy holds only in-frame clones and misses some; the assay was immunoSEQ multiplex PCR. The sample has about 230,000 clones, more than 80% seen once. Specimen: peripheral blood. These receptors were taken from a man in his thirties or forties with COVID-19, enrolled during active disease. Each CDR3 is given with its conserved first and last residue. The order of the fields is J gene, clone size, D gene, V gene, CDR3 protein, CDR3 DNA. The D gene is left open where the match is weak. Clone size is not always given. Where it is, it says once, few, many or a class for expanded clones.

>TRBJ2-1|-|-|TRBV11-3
CASSLDRGRPSSYNEQFF
TGTGCCAGCAGCTTAGATAGGGGCAGGCCGAGCTCCTACAATGAGCAGTTCTTC
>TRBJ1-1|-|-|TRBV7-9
CASSLGANTEAFF
TGTGCCAGCAGCTTAGGGGCGAACACTGAAGCTTTCTTT
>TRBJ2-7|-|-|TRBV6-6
CASSSSRTGAYEQYF
TGTGCCAGCAGTTCATCCAGGACCGGGGCCTACGAGCAGTACTTC
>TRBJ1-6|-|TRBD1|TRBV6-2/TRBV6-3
CASSYNGRGQDSPLHF
TGTGCCAGCAGTTACAACGGCAGGGGGCAGGATTCACCCCTCCACTTT
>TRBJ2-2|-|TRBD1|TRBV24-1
CATSPGQGSTGELFF
TGTGCCACATCGCCGGGACAGGGGTCCACCGGGGAGCTGTTTTTT
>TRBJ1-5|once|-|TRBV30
CAWSVQGVQPQHF
TGTGCCTGGAGTGTCCAGGGTGTTCAGCCCCAGCATTTT
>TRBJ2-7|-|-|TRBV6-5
CASSYTSPQTSYEQYF
TGTGCCAGCAGCTACACTAGCCCGCAGACCTCCTACGAGCAGTACTTC
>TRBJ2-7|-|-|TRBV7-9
CASSSEVGANSYEQYF
TGTGCCAGCAGCTCCGAGGTAGGCGCTAACTCCTACGAGCAGTACTTC
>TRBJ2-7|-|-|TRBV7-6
CASSNGQSYEQYF
TGTGCCAGCAGCAATGGACAGTCCTACGAGCAGTACTTC
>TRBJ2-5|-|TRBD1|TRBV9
CASSVGQGSKTQYF
TGTGCCAGCAGCGTTGGACAGGGATCGAAGACCCAGTACTTC
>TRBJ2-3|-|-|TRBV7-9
CASSPKGPDTQYF
TGTGCCAGCAGCCCTAAGGGGCCAGATACGCAGTATTTT
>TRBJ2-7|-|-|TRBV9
CASSVGGRNEQYF
TGTGCCAGCAGCGTAGGGGGGAGGAACGAGCAGTACTTC
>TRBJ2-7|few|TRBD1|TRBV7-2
CASSLLDRVFDEQYF
TGTGCCAGCAGCTTACTTGACAGGGTTTTCGACGAGCAGTACTTC
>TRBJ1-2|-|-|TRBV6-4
CASSESYSPMNGYTF
TGTGCCAGCAGTGAATCGTACAGTCCGATGAATGGCTACACCTTC
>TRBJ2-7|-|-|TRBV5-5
CASSSTGYEQYF
TGTGCCAGCAGCTCGACAGGCTACGAGCAGTACTTC
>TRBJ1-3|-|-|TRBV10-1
CASRGGGSAGNTIYF
TGCGCCAGCAGAGGCGGGGGATCGGCAGGAAACACCATATATTTT
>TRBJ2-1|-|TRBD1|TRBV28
CASSPDRGSYNEQFF
TGTGCCAGCAGCCCGGACAGGGGCTCCTACAATGAGCAGTTCTTC
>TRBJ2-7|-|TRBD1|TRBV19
CASSMVGRGSVEQYF
TGTGCCAGTAGTATGGTAGGCAGGGGGTCCGTCGAGCAGTACTTC
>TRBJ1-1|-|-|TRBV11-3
CASSFTRDTEAFF
TGTGCCAGCAGTTTTACTCGGGACACTGAAGCTTTCTTT
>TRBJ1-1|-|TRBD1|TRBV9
CASSPQTGDSTEAFF
TGTGCCAGCAGCCCCCAAACAGGGGACAGTACTGAAGCTTTCTTT
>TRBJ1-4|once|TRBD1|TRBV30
CAWSQQTGANEKLFF
TGTGCCTGGAGTCAACAAACAGGGGCCAATGAAAAACTGTTTTTT
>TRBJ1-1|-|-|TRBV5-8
CASSLRGVEAFF
TGTGCCAGCAGCTTGCGGGGGGTGGAAGCTTTCTTT
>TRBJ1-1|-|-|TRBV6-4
CASRVSQSNTEAFF
TGTGCCAGCAGGGTTTCTCAGTCGAACACTGAAGCTTTCTTT
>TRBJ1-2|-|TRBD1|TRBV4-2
CASSQVTGPGQGFYTF
TGTGCCAGCAGCCAAGTAACTGGGCCGGGACAGGGCTTCTACACCTTC